The sequence of this T cell receptor (beta chain) was determined in a study of blood T cell repertoires in COVID-19. Clones were read by immunoSEQ multiplex PCR, and TCRdb kept only the in-frame ones, dropping some. The sample shows about 440,000 clones, more than 70% of them seen only once. With 4 bases clipped from V and 0 bases from J, the junction kept 14 bases outside the gene matches. In germline, CDR1 is SGHNT, CDR2 YYREEE (reference sequence). This CDR3 contains 18 residues. This clone was counted ten times or more. Patients of the Seattle cohort, enrolled during active infection, were followed longitudinally.

Sample: peripheral blood. The origin of this receptor is a woman aged 45-60 years with COVID-19, enrolled during active disease. This chain joins TRBV5-4 and TRBJ1-2; 8 bases match TRBD1. Here the CDR3 DNA reads TGTGCCAGCAGCCCTCGGTTGCGACAGGGGCGATCTAACTATGGCTACACCTTC. Protein product: CASSPRLRQGRSNYGYTF.